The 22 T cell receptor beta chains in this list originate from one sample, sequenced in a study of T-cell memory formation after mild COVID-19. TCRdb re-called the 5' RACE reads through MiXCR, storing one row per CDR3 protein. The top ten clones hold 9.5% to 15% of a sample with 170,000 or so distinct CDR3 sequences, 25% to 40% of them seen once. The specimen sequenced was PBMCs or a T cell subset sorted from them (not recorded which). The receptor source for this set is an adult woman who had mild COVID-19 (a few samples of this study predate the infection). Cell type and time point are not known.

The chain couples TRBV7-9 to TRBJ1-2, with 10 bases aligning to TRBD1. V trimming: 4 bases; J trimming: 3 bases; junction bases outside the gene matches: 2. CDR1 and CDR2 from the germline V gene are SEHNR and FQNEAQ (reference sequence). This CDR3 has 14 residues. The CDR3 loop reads CASSSDRGDYGYTF. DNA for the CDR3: TGTGCCAGCAGCTCGGACAGGGGGGACTATGGCTACACCTTC.

CDR3 loop: CASSPWTSGGLAKNIQYF. CDR3 DNA sequence: TGTGCCAGCAGCCCATGGACTAGCGGGGGACTAGCCAAAAACATTCAGTACTTC. V is TRBV9 and J is TRBJ2-4, with 13 bases that match TRBD2. The CDR3 spans 18 residues. The germline V gene has CDR1 SGDLS and CDR2 YYNGEE. Trimming removed 4 bases from V and 0 bases from J; junction bases left unmatched: 7.

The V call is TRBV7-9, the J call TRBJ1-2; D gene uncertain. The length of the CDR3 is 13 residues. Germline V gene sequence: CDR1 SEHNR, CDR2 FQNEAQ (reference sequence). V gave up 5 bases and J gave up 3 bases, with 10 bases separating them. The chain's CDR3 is CASSPEPDYGYTF. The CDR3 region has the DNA TGTGCCAGCAGCCCTGAACCGGACTATGGCTACACCTTC.

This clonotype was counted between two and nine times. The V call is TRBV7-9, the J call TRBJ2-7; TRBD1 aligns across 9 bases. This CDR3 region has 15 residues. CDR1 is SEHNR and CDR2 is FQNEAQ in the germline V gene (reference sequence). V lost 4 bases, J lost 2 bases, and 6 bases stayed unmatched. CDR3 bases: TGTGCCAGCAGCTCCGCGGGACAGGGAGCCTACGAGCAGTACTTC. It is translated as CASSSAGQGAYEQYF. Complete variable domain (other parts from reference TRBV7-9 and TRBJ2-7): DTGVSQNPRHKITKRGQNVTFRCDPISEHNRLYWYRQTLGQGPEFLTYFQNEAQLEKSRLLSDRFSAERPKGSFSTLEIQRTEQGDSAMYLCASSSAGQGAYEQYFGPGTRLTVT.

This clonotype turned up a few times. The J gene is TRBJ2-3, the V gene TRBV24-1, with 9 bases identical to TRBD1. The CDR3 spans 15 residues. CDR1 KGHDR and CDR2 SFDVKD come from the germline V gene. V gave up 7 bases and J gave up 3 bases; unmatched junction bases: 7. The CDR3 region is CATSPGTGKTDTQYF. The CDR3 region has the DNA TGTGCCACCAGCCCAGGGACAGGGAAGACAGATACGCAGTATTTT.

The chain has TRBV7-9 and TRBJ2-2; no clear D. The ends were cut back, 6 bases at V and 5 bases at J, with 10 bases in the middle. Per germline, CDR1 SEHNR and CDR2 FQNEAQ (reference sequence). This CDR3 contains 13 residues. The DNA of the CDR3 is TGTGCCAGCAGAACTTCGGGTACCGGGGAGCTGTTTTTT. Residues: CASRTSGTGELFF.

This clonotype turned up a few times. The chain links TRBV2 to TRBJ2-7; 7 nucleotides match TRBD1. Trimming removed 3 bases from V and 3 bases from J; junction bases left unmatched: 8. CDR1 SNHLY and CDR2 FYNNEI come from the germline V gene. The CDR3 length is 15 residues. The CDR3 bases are TGTGCCAGCAGTGATATGAGAGGGACAGTCTACGAGCAGTACTTC. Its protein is CASSDMRGTVYEQYF.

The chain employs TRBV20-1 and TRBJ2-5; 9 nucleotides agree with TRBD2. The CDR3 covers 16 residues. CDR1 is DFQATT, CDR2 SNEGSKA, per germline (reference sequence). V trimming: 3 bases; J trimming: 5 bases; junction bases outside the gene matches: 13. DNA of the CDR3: TGCAGTGCTAGTGGGGGAGCTAGCGGGGTTTGGGAGACCCAGTACTTC. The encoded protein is CSASGGASGVWETQYF.

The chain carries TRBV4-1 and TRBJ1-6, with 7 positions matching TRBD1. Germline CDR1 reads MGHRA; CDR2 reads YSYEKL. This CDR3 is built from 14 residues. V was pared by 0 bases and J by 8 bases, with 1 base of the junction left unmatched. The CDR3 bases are TGCGCCAGCAGCCAAGAAGGGGGCGATTCACCCCTCCACTTT. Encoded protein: CASSQEGGDSPLHF.

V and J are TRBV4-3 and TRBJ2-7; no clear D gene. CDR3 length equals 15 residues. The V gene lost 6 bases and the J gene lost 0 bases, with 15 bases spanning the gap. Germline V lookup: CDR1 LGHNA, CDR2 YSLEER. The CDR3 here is CASSKDTYSSYEQYF. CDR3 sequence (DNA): TGCGCCAGCAGTAAAGACACGTATAGCTCCTACGAGCAGTACTTC.

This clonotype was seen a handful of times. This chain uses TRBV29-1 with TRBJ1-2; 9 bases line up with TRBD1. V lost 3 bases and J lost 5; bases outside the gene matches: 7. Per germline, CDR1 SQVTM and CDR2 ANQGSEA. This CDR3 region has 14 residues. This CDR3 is CSVDLGTGIYGYTF. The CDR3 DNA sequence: TGCAGCGTTGATTTGGGGACAGGGATTTATGGCTACACCTTC. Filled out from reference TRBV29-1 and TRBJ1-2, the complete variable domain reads SAVISQKPSRDICQRGTSLTIQCQVDSQVTMMFWYRQQPGQSLTLIATANQGSEATYESGFVIDKFPISRPNLTFSTLTVSNMSPEDSSIYLCSVDLGTGIYGYTFGSGTRLTVV.

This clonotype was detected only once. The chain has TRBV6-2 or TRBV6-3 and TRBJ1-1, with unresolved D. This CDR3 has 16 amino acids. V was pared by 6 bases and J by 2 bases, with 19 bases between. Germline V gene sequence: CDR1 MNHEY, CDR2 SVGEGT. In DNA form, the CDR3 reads TGTGCCAGCAGCGCCGTCTCAGGCGGATTAAACACTGAAGCTTTCTTT. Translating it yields CASSAVSGGLNTEAFF.

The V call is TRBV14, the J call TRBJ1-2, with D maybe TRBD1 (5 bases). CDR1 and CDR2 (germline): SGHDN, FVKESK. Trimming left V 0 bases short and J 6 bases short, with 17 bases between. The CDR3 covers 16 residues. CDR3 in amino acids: CASSQDTSGGDHGYTF. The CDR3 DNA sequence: TGTGCCAGCAGCCAAGATACGTCGGGGGGGGACCATGGCTACACCTTC.

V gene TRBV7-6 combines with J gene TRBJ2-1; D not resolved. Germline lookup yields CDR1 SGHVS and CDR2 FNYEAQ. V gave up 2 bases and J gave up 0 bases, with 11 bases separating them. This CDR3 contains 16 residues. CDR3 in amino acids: CASSLPVRSSYNEQFF. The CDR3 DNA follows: TGTGCCAGCAGCTTACCTGTAAGGAGCTCCTACAATGAGCAGTTCTTC.

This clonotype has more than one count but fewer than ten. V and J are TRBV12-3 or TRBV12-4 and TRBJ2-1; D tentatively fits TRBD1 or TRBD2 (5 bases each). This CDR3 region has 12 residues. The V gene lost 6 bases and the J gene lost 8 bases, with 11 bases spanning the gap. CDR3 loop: CASSLRGDEQFF. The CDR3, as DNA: TGTGCCAGCAGCCTCCGGGGCGATGAGCAGTTCTTC.

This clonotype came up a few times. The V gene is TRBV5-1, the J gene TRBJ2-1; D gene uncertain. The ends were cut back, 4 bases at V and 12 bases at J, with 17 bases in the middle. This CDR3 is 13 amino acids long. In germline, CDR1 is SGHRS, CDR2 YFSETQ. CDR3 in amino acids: CASSQDLPGWQFF. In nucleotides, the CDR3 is TGCGCCAGCAGCCAGGACCTCCCCGGGTGGCAGTTCTTC.

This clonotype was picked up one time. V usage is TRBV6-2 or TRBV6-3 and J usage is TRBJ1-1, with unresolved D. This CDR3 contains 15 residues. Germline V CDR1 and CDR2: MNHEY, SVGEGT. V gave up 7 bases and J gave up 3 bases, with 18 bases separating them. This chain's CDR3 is CASTSLGKWDTEAFF. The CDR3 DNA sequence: TGTGCCAGCACCTCCCTGGGGAAGTGGGACACTGAAGCTTTCTTT.

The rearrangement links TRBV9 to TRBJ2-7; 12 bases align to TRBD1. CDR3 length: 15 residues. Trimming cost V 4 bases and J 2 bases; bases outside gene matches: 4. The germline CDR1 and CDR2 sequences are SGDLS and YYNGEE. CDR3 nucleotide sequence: TGTGCCAGCAGCCCCCGGGACAGGGGGCCCTACGAGCAGTACTTC. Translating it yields CASSPRDRGPYEQYF.

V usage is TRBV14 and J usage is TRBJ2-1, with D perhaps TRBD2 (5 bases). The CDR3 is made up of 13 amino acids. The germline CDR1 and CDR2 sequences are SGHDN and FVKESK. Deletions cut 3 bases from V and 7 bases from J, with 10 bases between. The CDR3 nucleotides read TGTGCCAGCAGCCACATAAGAGGGAATGAGCAGTTCTTC. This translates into CASSHIRGNEQFF.

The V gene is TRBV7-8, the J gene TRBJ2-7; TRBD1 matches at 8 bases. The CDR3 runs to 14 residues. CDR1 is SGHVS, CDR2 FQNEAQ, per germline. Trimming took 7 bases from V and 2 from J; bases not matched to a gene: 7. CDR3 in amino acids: CASTSGTGTYEQYF. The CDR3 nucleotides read TGTGCCAGCACCTCAGGGACAGGCACCTACGAGCAGTACTTC.

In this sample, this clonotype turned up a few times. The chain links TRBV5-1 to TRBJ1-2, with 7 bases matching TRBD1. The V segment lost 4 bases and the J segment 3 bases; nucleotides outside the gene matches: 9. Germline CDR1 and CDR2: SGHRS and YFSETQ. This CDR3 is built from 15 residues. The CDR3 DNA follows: TGCGCCAGCAGCGAAACAGGGGCGGTGGACTATGGCTACACCTTC. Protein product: CASSETGAVDYGYTF.

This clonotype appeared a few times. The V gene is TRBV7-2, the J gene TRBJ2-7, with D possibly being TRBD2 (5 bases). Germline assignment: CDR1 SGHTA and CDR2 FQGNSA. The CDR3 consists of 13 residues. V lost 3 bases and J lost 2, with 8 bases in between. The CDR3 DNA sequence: TGTGCCAGCAGCTTGGACTGGGCCTACGAGCAGTACTTC. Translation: CASSLDWAYEQYF. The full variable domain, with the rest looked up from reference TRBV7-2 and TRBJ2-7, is GAGVSQSPSNKVTEKGKDVELRCDPISGHTALYWYRQSLGQGLEFLIYFQGNSAPDKSGLPSDRFSAERTGGSVSTLTIQRTQQEDSAVYLCASSLDWAYEQYFGPGTRLTVT.